Listed here is a single T cell receptor (beta chain). Its specificity is not known. TCRdb's table, derived via immunoSEQ multiplex PCR, lists solely in-frame clones and lacks some. The table includes about 120,000 clones, about 85% detected once. The sample belongs to a study of T cell responses to AZD1222 COVID-19 vaccine. General observations from the study: Mostly white British, mostly female donors; authors suggested clonal diversity may be underestimated. Following two doses of AZD1222, Spike-specific TCR breadth and depth rose. Sampled repertoires all dated from after the peak T cell response.

The length of the CDR3 is 17 residues. Trimming took 3 bases from V and 6 from J; bases not matched to a gene: 13. Germline V gene sequence: CDR1 SGHNT, CDR2 YENEEA. Sequences were derived from peripheral blood, sampled 28 days after the second AZD1222 dose. This TCR came from an adult who received the AZD1222 COVID-19 vaccine. V usage is TRBV11-3 and J usage is TRBJ2-7; the match to TRBD1 covers 11 bases. CDR3 nucleotides: TGTGCCAGCAGCTTTAGTCCCTGGACAGGGGGCTTATGCGAGCAGTACTTC. Amino acid sequence: CASSFSPWTGGLCEQYF. Complete variable domain (other parts from reference TRBV11-3 and TRBJ2-7): EAGVVQSPRYKIIEKKQPVAFWCNPISGHNTLYWYLQNLGQGPELLIRYENEEAVDDSQLPKDRFSAERLKGVDSTLKIQPAELGDSAVYLCASSFSPWTGGLCEQYFGPGTRLTVT.